The present T cell receptor beta chain was sequenced within a study of cytomegalovirus exposure and HLA in healthy donors. General study points: Productive status was seen about 90% or about 30% of the time for most TCR beta V segments in an earlier analysis. With DRB1 most and HLA-C fewest, TCR association rates differed between HLA loci in a later analysis.

Primers for the PCR totalled 60 Vbeta and 13 Jbeta. Generated by immunoSEQ multiplex PCR, the TCRdb table keeps only in-frame clones and is missing some. The sample carries approximately 130,000 clones, around two thirds recorded once. Only one count was recorded for this clone. Its antigen is as yet unknown. The same CDR3 is also encoded by other DNA sequences in this sample. Trimming took 0 bases from V and 8 from J, leaving 7 bases between them. This CDR3 has 11 residues. Germline values: CDR1 GTSNPN, CDR2 SVGIG (reference sequence). This donor's CMV serostatus is unrecorded. The sample comprised PBMCs. The receptor was derived from a human donor in good health. The chain uses TRBV30 and TRBJ1-2, with D perhaps matching TRBD1 (5 bases). The CDR3 spells CAWSVRVGYTF. In DNA, the CDR3 is TGTGCCTGGAGTGTCAGGGTCGGCTACACCTTC.